Shown below are 16 T cell receptor beta chains from a single sample sequenced in a study of T-cell memory formation after mild COVID-19. From the 5' RACE reads, TCRdb called clonotypes with MiXCR, one entry per CDR3 protein. The sample contains a few hundred thousand distinct CDR3 sequences, 20% to 25% of which appear only once. Sequences were obtained from PBMCs or a T cell subset sorted from them (not recorded which). Receptors were obtained from a man younger than 30 who had mild COVID-19 (a few samples of this study predate the infection). Cell type and time point are not known.

The chain carries TRBV4-3 and TRBJ1-2, with no clear D. The CDR3 runs to 14 residues. CDR1 and CDR2 from the germline V gene are LGHNA and YSLEER. V shed 6 bases and J shed 7 bases, with 18 bases lying between them. CDR3 protein: CASSLTQVVGGYTF. CDR3 DNA: TGCGCCAGCAGTCTGACTCAGGTGGTTGGTGGCTACACCTTC.

The genes are TRBV29-1 and TRBJ1-2; D ambiguous. The germline V gene encodes CDR1 SQVTM and CDR2 ANQGSEA. The CDR3 consists of 11 residues. V lost 7 bases, J lost 8 bases, and 14 bases lay in between. CDR3 nucleotide sequence: TGCAGCGCCGTAGCCCAGGACGGCTACACCTTC. Amino acids: CSAVAQDGYTF.

This clonotype was recorded a few times. The chain employs TRBV5-1 and TRBJ2-3, with D perhaps TRBD1 (6 bases). The CDR3 runs to 17 residues. Germline CDR1 reads SGHRS; CDR2 reads YFSETQ. V lost 2 bases and J 2 bases, leaving 18 bases between the germline ends. CDR3 nucleotide sequence: TGCGCCAGCAGCTTACGGGACACACTACGCATCACAGATACGCAGTATTTT. Translating it yields CASSLRDTLRITDTQYF.

The rearrangement links TRBV5-1 to TRBJ2-1; 8 nucleotides agree with TRBD2. Germline CDR1 is SGHRS and CDR2 is YFSETQ. CDR3 size: 16 residues. V was clipped by 2 bases and J by 8 bases; unmatched bases: 12. The CDR3 bases are TGCGCCAGCAGCTTACGGGGCGGGGGGAACCTCGATGAGCAGTTCTTC. Its translation: CASSLRGGGNLDEQFF.

This rearrangement joins TRBV9 to TRBJ2-5; TRBD2 matches 12 bases. This CDR3 spans 16 amino acids. The V gene's germline CDR1 is SGDLS and CDR2 YYNGEE. With 2 bases clipped from V and 2 bases from J, the junction kept 4 bases outside the gene matches. The DNA of the CDR3 is TGTGCCAGCAGCGTGGCGGGGACTAGCGGGCAAGAGACCCAGTACTTC. Translating it yields CASSVAGTSGQETQYF.

The chain has TRBV7-2 and TRBJ1-1; 7 bases fit TRBD1. The CDR3 sequence is 13 residues long. Germline V CDR1 and CDR2: SGHTA, FQGNSA. Trimming took 9 bases from V and 2 from J; bases not matched to a gene: 6. CDR3 amino acids: CASRQGFNTEAFF. The CDR3 DNA follows: TGTGCCAGTAGACAGGGCTTCAACACTGAAGCTTTCTTT.

The chain recombines TRBV18 with TRBJ1-2, with 11 bases lining up with TRBD1. V shed 6 bases and J 3 bases; nucleotides not matched to a gene: 6. The CDR3 has 15 amino acids. Germline CDR1 reads KGHSH; CDR2 reads LQKENI. CDR3 DNA sequence: TGTGCCAGCTCCCAAGGACAGGGGGCGTACTATGGCTACACCTTC. The encoded protein is CASSQGQGAYYGYTF.

The count of this clonotype is one. This chain uses TRBV5-6 with TRBJ1-5; unclear D gene. This CDR3 is 14 amino acids long. CDR1 is SGHDT, CDR2 YYEEEE, per germline. Trimming took off 0 bases at V and 9 bases at J, with 13 bases between the two ends. The CDR3, as DNA: TGTGCCAGCAGCTTGGGTGGAGGGCCAGGGCCCCAGCATTTT. As protein: CASSLGGGPGPQHF.

This rearrangement joins TRBV20-1 to TRBJ1-6, with D tentatively TRBD1 (5 bases). Germline V gives CDR1 DFQATT, CDR2 SNEGSKA (reference sequence). CDR3 length: 13 amino acids. V lost 8 bases, J lost 14 bases, and 22 bases lay in between. The CDR3 sequence is CSTSRAGPITLHF. As DNA, the CDR3 is TGCAGTACCAGCAGGGCAGGCCCCATCACCCTCCACTTT.

The chain combines TRBV12-2 with TRBJ1-5. TRBV12-2 is classified as a pseudogene. The CDR3 has 14 residues. For the CDR3, the DNA is TGTGCAAGTCGCTTAAAGTCATGCAATCAGCCCCAGCATTTT. It is translated as CASRLKSCNQPQHF.

This clonotype was observed a handful of times. This sequence joins TRBV20-1 and TRBJ2-3, with 9 positions matching TRBD2. In germline, CDR1 is DFQATT, CDR2 SNEGSKA (reference sequence). This CDR3 has 15 amino acids. J was trimmed by 6 bases and V by 5 bases; bases with no gene match: 12. CDR3 sequence: CSALTGRGGADTQYF. CDR3 nucleotide sequence: TGCAGTGCTCTGACTGGGCGCGGGGGGGCCGATACGCAGTATTTT.

The V and J genes are TRBV5-1 and TRBJ2-1; TRBD1 matches 8 bases. The CDR3 length is 14 residues. V lost 0 bases to trimming and J lost 5 bases; unmatched junction nucleotides: 1. Germline CDR1 reads SGHRS; CDR2 reads YFSETQ. This CDR3 reads CASSLAQGDNEQFF. The DNA for the CDR3 is TGCGCCAGCAGCTTGGCACAGGGGGACAATGAGCAGTTCTTC.

This clonotype has a handful of counts. The chain links TRBV4-1 to TRBJ2-7; D may be TRBD2 (5 bases). The CDR3 is made up of 13 amino acids. With 1 base removed from V and 7 bases from J, the gap between germline ends came to 11 bases. Germline lookup yields CDR1 MGHRA and CDR2 YSYEKL. The CDR3 DNA reads as TGCGCCAGCAGCCAAGCCCTCCCGGGGGAGCAGTACGTC. Protein product: CASSQALPGEQYV.

The V and J genes are TRBV7-3 and TRBJ2-1; 13 bases match TRBD2. Germline trimming cut 5 bases from V and 1 base from J; bases unmatched to any gene: 11. The V gene's germline CDR1 is SGHTA and CDR2 FQGTGA. The CDR3 extends over 19 amino acids. The CDR3 DNA sequence: TGTGCCAGCAGCCTACTCGGACTAGCGGGGGCAGGATCCTACAATGAGCAGTTCTTC. Its protein product is CASSLLGLAGAGSYNEQFF.

This chain joins TRBV7-2 and TRBJ1-2; 7 bases line up with TRBD1. CDR3 size: 14 residues. J was trimmed by 4 bases and V by 4 bases; bases with no gene match: 6. Germline values: CDR1 SGHTA, CDR2 FQGNSA. The CDR3 here is CASSSGTDFYGYTF. Written as DNA, the CDR3 is TGTGCCAGCAGCTCAGGGACAGACTTCTATGGCTACACCTTC.

This clonotype has only a few counts. The chain joins TRBV6-2 or TRBV6-3 to TRBJ2-1; D is undetermined. Germline CDR1 and CDR2: MNHEY and SVGEGT. Trimming removed 10 bases from V and 6 bases from J, with 16 bases in between. The CDR3 runs to 13 residues. This CDR3 reads CAISLGPGNEQFF. Written as DNA, the CDR3 is TGTGCCATCAGCCTTGGGCCTGGCAATGAGCAGTTCTTC.